The present T cell receptor (beta chain) was sequenced within a study of T cell responses to AZD1222 COVID-19 vaccine. The CDR3 has 13 amino acids. Between the trimmed V and J ends, which lost 6 bases and 4 bases, there was a span of 13 bases. CDR1 is LNHDA and CDR2 is SQIVND in the germline V gene (reference sequence). The data were produced by immunoSEQ multiplex PCR, yet TCRdb's version contains in-frame clones alone and is incomplete. Among about 170,000 clones, approximately 90% were seen once, and the ten largest hold about 6.9%. The chain couples TRBV19 to TRBJ2-7; tentatively, D is TRBD1 (6 bases). The TCR originated in an adult in good health. Sequencing used peripheral blood, obtained on day 0 of AZD1222 vaccination. CDR3 sequence: CASSITGLYEQYF. The CDR3 DNA sequence: TGTGCCAGTAGCATTACAGGGTTGTACGAGCAGTACTTC.